The next 9 T cell receptor beta chains were all read from a single sample in a study of T-cell memory formation after mild COVID-19. TCRdb re-called the 5' RACE reads through MiXCR, storing one row per CDR3 protein. This table holds roughly 120,000 distinct CDR3 sequences, 22% found once. Sequenced material: PBMCs or a T cell subset sorted from them (not recorded which). The receptor set was obtained from a man between 18 and 29 years old who had mild COVID-19 (a few samples of this study predate the infection). Cell type and time point are not known.

The J gene is TRBJ2-3, the V gene TRBV7-9; TRBD2 is a possible D gene (7 bases). The CDR3 has 16 residues. Between the trimmed V and J ends, which lost 6 bases and 4 bases, there was a span of 20 bases. CDR1 is SEHNR, CDR2 FQNEAQ, per germline (reference sequence). The DNA of the CDR3 is TGTGCCAGCAGACAGCTGGCGGGGGCTCGATCAGATACGCAGTATTTT. This codes for CASRQLAGARSDTQYF.

This clonotype has more than one count but fewer than ten. The chain recombines TRBV7-9 with TRBJ2-5; no firm D call. The V and J ends lost 5 bases and 4 bases respectively, with 11 bases between them. CDR1 is SEHNR and CDR2 is FQNEAQ in the germline V gene (reference sequence). The CDR3 contains 13 residues. DNA of the CDR3: TGTGCCAGCAGCCGTGAATACTCAGAGACCCAGTACTTC. This encodes CASSREYSETQYF.

The chain joins TRBV2 to TRBJ2-3; a possible D gene is TRBD1 (6 bases). The V gene's germline CDR1 is SNHLY and CDR2 FYNNEI. Trimming stripped 3 bases from V and 4 bases from J, with 14 bases between. This CDR3 has 15 residues. The CDR3 spells CASSEGPRGSDTQYF. The CDR3 bases are TGTGCCAGCAGTGAGGGGCCGAGGGGGTCAGATACGCAGTATTTT. Combining the CDR3 with reference TRBV2 and TRBJ2-3 gives the whole variable domain EPEVTQTPSHQVTQMGQEVILRCVPISNHLYFYWYRQILGQKVEFLVSFYNNEISEKSEIFDDQFSVERPDGSNFTLKIRSTKLEDSAMYFCASSEGPRGSDTQYFGPGTRLTVL.

The chain couples TRBV4-3 to TRBJ1-3, with TRBD1 as a possible D gene (6 bases). V lost 1 base and J lost 4, with 11 bases in between. This CDR3 spans 15 amino acids. Germline CDR1 LGHNA, CDR2 YSLEER. Written as DNA, the CDR3 is TGCGCCAGCAGCCAAGTAGGGGGGGCAGGAAACACCATATATTTT. It translates to CASSQVGGAGNTIYF.

In this sample, this clonotype turned up a few times. The CDR3 DNA reads TGTGCCAGCAGTTCAGTGAACACTGAAGCTTTCTTT. Its translation is CASSSVNTEAFF. The J gene is TRBJ1-1, the V gene TRBV12-3 or TRBV12-4; D is unclear. Trimming cost V 4 bases and J 0 bases, with 3 bases left between them. The CDR3 runs to 12 residues.

V gene TRBV7-9 combines with J gene TRBJ2-2; D not certain. The CDR3 is 15 residues long. The germline V gene has CDR1 SEHNR and CDR2 FQNEAQ (reference sequence). With 7 bases removed from V and 0 bases from J, the gap between germline ends came to 12 bases. For the CDR3, the DNA is TGTGCCAGCACCCTTACTGCACCGAACACCGGGGAGCTGTTTTTT. It translates to CASTLTAPNTGELFF. The full variable domain, its missing parts supplied by reference TRBV7-9 and TRBJ2-2, is DTGVSQNPRHKITKRGQNVTFRCDPISEHNRLYWYRQTLGQGPEFLTYFQNEAQLEKSRLLSDRFSAERPKGSFSTLEIQRTEQGDSAMYLCASTLTAPNTGELFFGEGSRLTVL.

The chain links TRBV15 to TRBJ2-1; the D is unclear. Trimming shortened V by 1 base and J by 8 bases, and 6 bases separated the two germline ends. Germline assignment: CDR1 LNHNV and CDR2 YYDKDF (reference sequence). CDR3 length: 12 residues. CDR3 residues: CATSRVPYEQFF. As DNA, the CDR3 is TGTGCCACCAGCAGAGTGCCGTATGAGCAGTTCTTC. The variable domain in full, completed from reference TRBV15 and TRBJ2-1, reads DAMVIQNPRYQVTQFGKPVTLSCSQTLNHNVMYWYQQKSSQAPKLLFHYYDKDFNNEADTPDNFQSRRPNTSFCFLDIRSPGLGDTAMYLCATSRVPYEQFFGPGTRLTVL.

J is TRBJ2-2 and V is TRBV6-1; unclear D gene. The germline V gene has CDR1 MNHNS and CDR2 SASEGT. The length of the CDR3 is 16 residues. V gave up 0 bases and J gave up 3 bases, with 11 bases separating them. CDR3: CASSEAPSLYTGELFF. The CDR3 nucleotides are TGTGCCAGCAGTGAAGCGCCCTCTTTGTACACCGGGGAGCTGTTTTTT.

The V call is TRBV5-5, the J call TRBJ2-3; possible D gene TRBD2, 7 bases. The CDR3 consists of 14 residues. The V and J ends lost 4 bases and 5 bases respectively, with 14 bases between them. Germline lookup yields CDR1 SGHKS and CDR2 YYEKEE (reference sequence). CDR3 nucleotides: TGTGCCAGCAGCCTCCGGGGGGCCGGAGATACGCAGTATTTT. Its translation is CASSLRGAGDTQYF.